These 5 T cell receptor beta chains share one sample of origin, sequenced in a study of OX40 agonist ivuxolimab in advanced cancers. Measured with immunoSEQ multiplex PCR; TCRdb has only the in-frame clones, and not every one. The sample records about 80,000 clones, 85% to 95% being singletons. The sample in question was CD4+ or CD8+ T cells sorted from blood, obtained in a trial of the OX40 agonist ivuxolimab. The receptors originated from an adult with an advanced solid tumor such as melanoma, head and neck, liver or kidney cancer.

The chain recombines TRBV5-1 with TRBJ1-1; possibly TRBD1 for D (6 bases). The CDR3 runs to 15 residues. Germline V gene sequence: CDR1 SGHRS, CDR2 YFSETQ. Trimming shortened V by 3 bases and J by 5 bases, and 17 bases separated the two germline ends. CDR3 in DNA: TGCGCCAGCAGCTCTCTTACAGGGTGGCAAACTGAAGCTTTCTTT. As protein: CASSSLTGWQTEAFF.

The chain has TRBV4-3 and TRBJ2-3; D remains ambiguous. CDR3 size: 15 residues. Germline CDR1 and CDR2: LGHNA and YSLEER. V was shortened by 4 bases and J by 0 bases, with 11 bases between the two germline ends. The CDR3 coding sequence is TGCGCCAGCAGCCCCCAAACGGAAAGCACAGATACGCAGTATTTT. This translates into CASSPQTESTDTQYF.

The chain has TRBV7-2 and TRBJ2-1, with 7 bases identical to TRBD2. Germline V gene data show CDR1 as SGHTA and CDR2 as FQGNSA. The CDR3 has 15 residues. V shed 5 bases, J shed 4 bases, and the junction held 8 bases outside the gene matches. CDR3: CASSRWSGDYNEQFF. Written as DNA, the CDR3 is TGTGCCAGCAGCCGCTGGAGCGGGGATTACAATGAGCAGTTCTTC.

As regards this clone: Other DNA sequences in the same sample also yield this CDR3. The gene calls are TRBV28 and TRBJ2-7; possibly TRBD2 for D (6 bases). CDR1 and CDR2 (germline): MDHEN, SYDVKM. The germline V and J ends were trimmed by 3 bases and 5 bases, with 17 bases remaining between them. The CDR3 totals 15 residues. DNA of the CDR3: TGTGCCAGCAGTTTTGTCGGGCGGGGCGGGGACGAGCAGTACTTC. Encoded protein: CASSFVGRGGDEQYF.

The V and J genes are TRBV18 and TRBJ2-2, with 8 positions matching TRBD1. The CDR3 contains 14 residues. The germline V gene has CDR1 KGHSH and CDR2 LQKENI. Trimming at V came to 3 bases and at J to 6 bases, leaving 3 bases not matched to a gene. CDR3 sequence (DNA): TGTGCCAGCTCACCGACAGGGGTCGCCGGGGAGCTGTTTTTT. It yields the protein CASSPTGVAGELFF.